The 20 T cell receptor beta chains presented below share a single source sample, sequenced in a study of low-dose radiotherapy and immunotherapy resistance in tumors (dated by TCRdb to about 2022). The run used an Illumina HiSeq 2500. First-strand cDNA was synthesized with Superscript III and a set of TRAV- and TRBV-specific primers, covering both TCRalpha and TCRbeta chains. A roughly 18-cycle PCR with Phusion amplified the TCRs, pairing a constant-region primer with the adapter that was attached to the V primers. Using fastp at Q25 and MiXCR, TCRdb reprocessed the public reads and kept productive beta chains. CDR3 protein duplicates are merged, each entry listing the most common genes and DNA. Within this sample are tens of thousands of distinct CDR3 sequences, with 20% to 25% of them counted one time only. Of the sample, roughly 13% falls within the top ten clones. The time point tag for this specimen amounts to: after trial treatment. The treatment or condition label for this specimen denotes: LDRT plus nivolumab, ipilimumab, low-dose cyclophosphamide and aspirin (RACIN trial).

Sequencing was performed on PBMCs, taken after low-dose radiotherapy plus immunotherapy. The receptors were gathered from a female donor with ovarian cancer.

At least ten counts were recorded for this clonotype. The chain couples TRBV14 to TRBJ2-7; 9 bases match TRBD1. The ends lost 9 bases at V and 2 bases at J; junction bases unmatched: 8. CDR1 and CDR2 from the germline V gene are SGHDN and FVKESK. The CDR3 spans 14 residues. The CDR3 sequence: CARGQGRGPYEQYF. The CDR3 nucleotides are TGTGCCAGGGGACAGGGCCGAGGTCCCTACGAGCAGTACTTC.

This chain links TRBV6-2 or TRBV6-3 with TRBJ1-1; no definite D call. The CDR3 is 16 residues long. Trimming cost V 6 bases and J 4 bases, with 21 bases left between them. The germline gives CDR1 MNHEY, CDR2 SVGEGT. In DNA, the CDR3 is TGTGCCAGCAGGCGTAGGGTTGGAGGAGCGGGCACTGAAGCTTTCTTT. Residues: CASRRRVGGAGTEAFF.

This clonotype was observed at least ten times. The chain links TRBV20-1 to TRBJ1-2, with 7 bases that match TRBD1. The CDR3 is made up of 15 amino acids. Per the germline V gene, CDR1 is DFQATT and CDR2 is SNEGSKA (reference sequence). J gave up 7 bases and V 3 bases, and 14 bases lay outside the gene matches. CDR3 sequence reads: CSASPRQGRPSGYTF. CDR3 nucleotides: TGCAGTGCTAGTCCAAGACAGGGCCGCCCGAGTGGCTACACCTTC.

This clonotype has more than one count but fewer than ten. This chain links TRBV6-2 or TRBV6-3 with TRBJ2-7, with 7 bases that match TRBD1. The CDR3 has 12 residues. J gave up 6 bases and V 6 bases, and 5 bases lay outside the gene matches. The germline gives CDR1 MNHEY, CDR2 SVGEGT. CDR3 loop: CASSWTGSEQYF. The CDR3 DNA reads as TGTGCCAGCAGCTGGACAGGATCCGAGCAGTACTTC.

This clonotype was picked up many times. The chain's CDR3 is CASSSRADTQYF. The CDR3, as DNA: TGTGCCAGCAGCTCTAGGGCAGATACGCAGTATTTT. V usage is TRBV7-6 and J usage is TRBJ2-3, with unresolved D. V was trimmed by 4 bases and J by 4 bases, leaving 6 bases between them. The CDR3 has 12 amino acids. The germline gives CDR1 SGHVS, CDR2 FNYEAQ.

This clonotype appeared many times. The V and J genes are TRBV12-3 or TRBV12-4 and TRBJ2-4; 9 positions agree with TRBD2. The CDR3 spans 15 residues. Unmatched junction bases numbered 5, after V lost 5 bases and J lost 3 bases. The CDR3 region is CASSARTSDKNIQYF. The CDR3 DNA follows: TGTGCCAGCAGTGCCAGGACTAGCGACAAAAACATTCAGTACTTC.

Concerning this clonotype: A single base separates this from a much larger clone, so it may be a read error. The chain couples TRBV12-3 or TRBV12-4 to TRBJ2-2, with 11 bases fitting TRBD1. The CDR3 is made up of 17 amino acids. For the CDR3, the DNA is TGTGCCAGCAGTTGGACAGGGGGCGCGACGAACACCGGGGAGCGGTTTTTT. Translated: CASSWTGGATNTGERFF.

With regard to this clonotype: This may stem from a read error, because a much larger clone lies one nucleotide away. The chain couples TRBV6-4 to TRBJ1-2, with D possibly matching TRBD1 (6 bases). Trimming stripped 3 bases from V and 5 bases from J, with 16 bases between. Germline CDR1 is MRHNA and CDR2 is SNTAGT. There are 15 residues in the CDR3. The CDR3 DNA reads TGTGCCAGCAGTGAACGGTGGGGGGCTCCGTATGGCTACACCTTC. Translating it yields CASSERWGAPYGYTF.

This clonotype was observed many times. The rearrangement links TRBV2 to TRBJ1-5, with 8 bases lining up with TRBD1. This CDR3 has 15 amino acids. Germline CDR1 SNHLY, CDR2 FYNNEI. The J segment lost 0 bases and the V segment lost 9 bases, leaving 7 bases of the junction unmatched. As DNA, the CDR3 is TGTGCCAGTAGAGCAGGGGGCTATAGCAATCAGCCCCAGCATTTT. Amino acids: CASRAGGYSNQPQHF.

This clonotype was detected ten times or more. The chain has TRBV28 and TRBJ1-1, with TRBD1 matching over 10 bases. The CDR3 extends over 15 amino acids. Germline-derived CDR1 and CDR2 are MDHEN and SYDVKM. J was trimmed by 5 bases and V by 6 bases; bases with no gene match: 9. The CDR3 nucleotides are TGTGCCAGCAGCAGACAGGGGGCAGGAGGGACTGAAGCTTTCTTT. It translates to CASSRQGAGGTEAFF.

The J gene is TRBJ2-1, the V gene TRBV3-1; D remains ambiguous. In germline, CDR1 is LGHDT, CDR2 YNNKEL (reference sequence). V lost 1 base, J lost 5 bases, and 9 bases lay in between. The CDR3 contains 14 residues. The CDR3 region has the DNA TGTGCCAGCAGCCAAGGTGTCAGCCACAATGAGCAGTTCTTC. This encodes CASSQGVSHNEQFF.

The rearrangement joins TRBV5-6 to TRBJ2-3; D may be TRBD2 (5 bases). The CDR3 extends over 15 amino acids. Germline-derived CDR1 and CDR2 are SGHDT and YYEEEE. V was cut by 2 bases and J by 0 bases, with 10 bases left in between. The CDR3 DNA reads as TGTGCCAGCAGCTTTTATAGCGCAAGCACAGATACGCAGTATTTT. It is translated as CASSFYSASTDTQYF.

This clonotype has ten or more counts. This chain joins TRBV18 and TRBJ1-1, with 7 bases identical to TRBD1. The junction had 11 bases not matched to a gene; V was cut back by 6 bases and J by 10 bases. Germline V gene lookup returns CDR1 KGHSH and CDR2 LQKENI. The CDR3 spans 13 residues. The CDR3 protein is CASSTTTGLGAFF. Written as DNA, the CDR3 is TGTGCCAGCTCCACAACGACAGGGTTGGGAGCTTTCTTT.

This clonotype was counted ten times or more. The chain links TRBV14 to TRBJ2-7; perhaps TRBD1 as D (6 bases). V lost 0 bases, J lost 2 bases, and 8 bases lay in between. Germline V CDR1 and CDR2: SGHDN, FVKESK. The CDR3 sequence is 14 residues long. CDR3 sequence: CASSQDTGPYEQYF. For the CDR3, the DNA is TGTGCCAGCAGCCAAGACACAGGGCCCTACGAGCAGTACTTC.

This clonotype was seen at least ten times. The chain is built from TRBV5-1 and TRBJ2-4, with 11 bases fitting TRBD2. This CDR3 spans 14 amino acids. V lost 0 bases, J lost 10 bases, and 3 bases stayed unmatched. In germline, CDR1 is SGHRS, CDR2 YFSETQ. DNA for the CDR3: TGCGCCAGCAGCTTGGAAGCTAGCGGGGGGATTCAGTACTTC. Translated, it gives CASSLEASGGIQYF.

A note on this clonotype: A read error is the likely source, as a far larger clone sits one nucleotide away. The CDR3, as DNA: TGTGCCAGCAGCCAGACGACTTCCGCTAGACCCTACAATGAGCATTTCTTC. As protein: CASSQTTSARPYNEHFF. The chain recombines TRBV5-3 with TRBJ2-1; no definite D call. TRBV5-3 is an ORF for which the function is uncertain. The CDR3 extends over 17 amino acids.

This clonotype was counted at least ten times. The chain combines TRBV19 with TRBJ2-6, with 8 bases fitting TRBD1. The germline V gene has CDR1 LNHDA and CDR2 SQIVND (reference sequence). Trimming cost V 7 bases and J 0 bases; bases outside gene matches: 8. The CDR3 spans 17 residues. The CDR3 is CASNTPQGASGANVLTF. CDR3 nucleotide sequence: TGTGCCAGTAATACCCCCCAGGGGGCCTCTGGGGCCAACGTCCTGACTTTC.

This clonotype was detected ten times or more. The rearrangement uses TRBV5-6 and TRBJ2-6; D may be TRBD1 (6 bases). The CDR3 is 16 amino acids. Germline CDR1 and CDR2: SGHDT and YYEEEE. V was shortened by 4 bases and J by 0 bases, with 11 bases between the two germline ends. CDR3 nucleotide sequence: TGTGCCAGCAGCGCGGACAGACGCTCTGGGGCCAACGTCCTGACTTTC. Encoded protein: CASSADRRSGANVLTF. Full variable domain (remainder filled in from reference TRBV5-6 and TRBJ2-6): DAGVTQSPTHLIKTRGQQVTLRCSPKSGHDTVSWYQQALGQGPQFIFQYYEEEERQRGNFPDRFSGHQFPNYSSELNVNALLLGDSALYLCASSADRRSGANVLTFGAGSRLTVL.

This clonotype was detected many times. This CDR3 reads CASNSAGSYEQYF. CDR3 coding DNA: TGTGCCAGCAACTCCGCGGGTTCCTACGAGCAGTACTTC. This chain connects TRBV7-2 to TRBJ2-7, with D perhaps matching TRBD2 (5 bases). Looked up from germline, CDR1 is SGHTA and CDR2 is FQGNSA. This CDR3 has 13 amino acids. V was shortened by 7 bases and J by 1 base, with 11 bases between the two germline ends.

This clonotype was seen many times. The V gene is TRBV16, the J gene TRBJ1-1, with D perhaps TRBD1 (5 bases). Trimming stripped 3 bases from V and 1 base from J, with 9 bases between. The CDR3 has 14 amino acids. Germline V lookup: CDR1 KGHSY, CDR2 FQNENV. The DNA of the CDR3 is TGTGCCAGCAGCCAGGGACTTAGGAACACTGAAGCTTTCTTT. It codes for CASSQGLRNTEAFF.